A single sample is the source of the 28 T cell receptor beta chains below, sequenced in a study of graft-versus-host responses after intestinal transplantation. These receptors have no known antigen. Libraries were prepared by immunoSEQ multiplex PCR; TCRdb keeps only in-frame clonotypes and omits some of them. The sample gives about 110,000 clones, about 92% of which show up once; under 1.5% is in the top ten. The source was unstimulated CD8+ T cells sorted from spleen or lymph node cells, collected before transplant. These receptors came from a human donor who was the organ donor for an intestinal transplant.

The V call is TRBV5-6, the J call TRBJ2-7, with 9 bases lining up with TRBD1. Trimming cost V 4 bases and J 2 bases; bases outside gene matches: 7. CDR1 is SGHDT, CDR2 YYEEEE, per germline. The CDR3 spans 15 residues. CDR3 DNA: TGTGCCAGCAGCCTAGGGACAGGGTCCCCCTACGAGCAGTACTTC. Its translation is CASSLGTGSPYEQYF.

The CDR3 spells CASSPPEVNIAFF. For the CDR3, the DNA is TGTGCCAGCAGCCCCCCTGAGGTCAATATCGCTTTCTTT. This chain uses TRBV28 with TRBJ1-1; unclear D gene. Germline V gives CDR1 MDHEN, CDR2 SYDVKM. Between the trimmed V and J ends, which lost 6 bases and 11 bases, there was a span of 19 bases. This CDR3 has 13 residues.

V is TRBV28 and J is TRBJ1-3, with TRBD1 matching over 7 bases. V lost 6 bases and J lost 3; bases outside the gene matches: 2. This CDR3 comprises 13 residues. In germline, CDR1 is MDHEN, CDR2 SYDVKM. This chain's CDR3 is CASSHRGGNTIYF. As DNA, the CDR3 is TGTGCCAGCAGCCACAGGGGTGGAAACACCATATATTTT.

This clone is a singleton in its sample. The chain links TRBV7-8 to TRBJ2-2, with 7 bases that match TRBD2. Per the germline V gene, CDR1 is SGHVS and CDR2 is FQNEAQ. Germline trimming cut 5 bases from V and 2 bases from J; bases unmatched to any gene: 8. The CDR3 is 16 amino acids. The CDR3 region is CASSLGGGVNTGELFF. For the CDR3, the DNA is TGTGCCAGCAGCCTTGGGGGAGGGGTTAACACCGGGGAGCTGTTTTTT.

Details on this clone: At the DNA level, this CDR3 is encoded by other sequences in the same sample as well. V is TRBV9 and J is TRBJ2-3; D is unresolved. The CDR3 has 13 amino acids. V lost 0 bases to trimming and J lost 3 bases, with 5 bases between them. Germline values: CDR1 SGDLS, CDR2 YYNGEE. The CDR3 DNA reads TGTGCCAGCAGCGTAGAGGGAACAGATACGCAGTATTTT. This sequence encodes CASSVEGTDTQYF.

The J gene is TRBJ2-7, the V gene TRBV29-1; no clear D. Germline values: CDR1 SQVTM, CDR2 ANQGSEA. The CDR3 runs to 11 residues. The ends were cut back, 6 bases at V and 6 bases at J, with 12 bases in the middle. The CDR3 nucleotides are TGCAGCGTCGCTGACCAAGGCGAGCAGTACTTC. Protein: CSVADQGEQYF.

The V and J genes are TRBV1 and TRBJ2-5; the table assigns TRBD2, which was not confirmed against the DNA. TRBV1 has pseudogene status. This CDR3 has 13 residues. The CDR3 is CTSFQREARTQYF. In nucleotides, the CDR3 is TGCACCAGCTTTCAGCGGGAGGCCCGGACCCAGTACTTC.

This chain links TRBV21-1 with TRBJ2-4; whether TRBD1, the table's D call, matches the DNA was not checked. TRBV21-1 is marked as a pseudogene. The CDR3 runs to 15 residues. CDR3 sequence reads: CASSPSRGAKNIQYF. CDR3 nucleotides: TGTGCCAGCAGCCCCTCGAGGGGGGCCAAAAACATTCAGTACTTC.

This clone was detected once. J is TRBJ2-3 and V is TRBV4-2; 12 bases align to TRBD2. Trimming cost V 0 bases and J 5 bases; bases outside gene matches: 6. Germline values: CDR1 LGHNA, CDR2 YNFKEQ. The CDR3 has 17 residues. The CDR3 sequence: CASSQDFGLAGIDTQYF. The CDR3 nucleotides read TGTGCCAGCAGCCAAGATTTCGGACTAGCGGGAATAGATACGCAGTATTTT.

This chain uses TRBV9 with TRBJ2-2; D gene unclear. This CDR3 contains 16 residues. V lost 3 bases and J lost 3, with 15 bases in between. Germline CDR1 reads SGDLS; CDR2 reads YYNGEE. The CDR3 sequence: CASSALEWVDTGELFF. The CDR3 coding sequence is TGTGCCAGCAGCGCCCTAGAGTGGGTGGACACCGGGGAGCTGTTTTTT.

CDR3 residues: CASRYEKGALVNEQFF. CDR3 nucleotides: TGCGCCAGCCGGTATGAGAAGGGGGCGCTCGTAAATGAGCAGTTCTTC. This chain connects TRBV5-1 to TRBJ2-1; 7 nucleotides agree with TRBD1. Unmatched junction bases numbered 17, after V lost 7 bases and J lost 7 bases. CDR3 length equals 16 residues. Germline CDR1 SGHRS, CDR2 YFSETQ.

The chain employs TRBV19 and TRBJ1-1, with TRBD1 matching 7 bases. Trimming removed 7 bases from V and 5 bases from J; junction bases left unmatched: 4. Germline loops: CDR1 LNHDA, CDR2 SQIVND (reference sequence). The CDR3 length is 12 residues. The CDR3 bases are TGTGCCAGTAATCAACAGGGGACTGAAGCTTTCTTT. It translates to CASNQQGTEAFF.

DNA of the CDR3: TGTGCCAGCAGACTCAGTTTACAGGGGATGAATGAGCAGTTCTTC. Protein product: CASRLSLQGMNEQFF. V gene TRBV6-1 combines with J gene TRBJ2-1; 7 bases agree with TRBD1. This CDR3 comprises 15 residues. The V gene's germline CDR1 is MNHNS and CDR2 SASEGT. V lost 6 bases to trimming and J lost 7 bases; unmatched junction nucleotides: 12.

The V gene is TRBV13, the J gene TRBJ2-5; 10 positions match TRBD1. The germline CDR1 and CDR2 sequences are PRHDT and FYEKMQ (reference sequence). This CDR3 is built from 15 residues. J was trimmed by 3 bases and V by 4 bases; bases with no gene match: 5. CDR3 sequence reads: CASSSSGTGEETQYF. The CDR3 coding sequence is TGTGCCAGCAGCTCATCCGGGACAGGGGAAGAGACCCAGTACTTC. The variable domain in full, with the rest retrieved from reference TRBV13 and TRBJ2-5, is AAGVIQSPRHLIKEKRETATLKCYPIPRHDTVYWYQQGPGQDPQFLISFYEKMQSDKGSIPDRFSAQQFSDYHSELNMSSLELGDSALYFCASSSSGTGEETQYFGPGTRLLVL.

This chain links TRBV27 with TRBJ1-1; maybe TRBD1 (6 bases). The CDR3 has 14 residues. With 3 bases removed from V and 1 base from J, the gap between germline ends came to 9 bases. Germline CDR1 and CDR2: MNHEY and SMNVEV (reference sequence). The CDR3 here is CASSFGRGNTEAFF. The CDR3 DNA is TGTGCCAGCAGTTTTGGCAGGGGGAACACTGAAGCTTTCTTT.

V gene TRBV7-9 combines with J gene TRBJ2-2, with D possibly matching TRBD2 (6 bases). The CDR3 length is 17 residues. Germline loops: CDR1 SEHNR, CDR2 FQNEAQ (reference sequence). V was clipped by 4 bases and J by 0 bases, with 15 bases between them. CDR3 coding DNA: TGTGCCAGCAGCTCGGTTCGGGAGACCACGAACACCGGGGAGCTGTTTTTT. It codes for CASSSVRETTNTGELFF.

The chain joins TRBV27 to TRBJ2-1, with 8 positions matching TRBD2. V was clipped by 5 bases and J by 2 bases; unmatched bases: 5. The CDR3 consists of 15 residues. From germline, CDR1 is MNHEY and CDR2 SMNVEV (reference sequence). The CDR3 loop is CASSTSGLTYNEQFF. The CDR3 DNA reads as TGTGCCAGCAGTACTAGCGGTCTTACCTACAATGAGCAGTTCTTC.

The chain recombines TRBV5-8 with TRBJ2-1; D may be TRBD1 (5 bases). Germline V gene lookup returns CDR1 SGHTS and CDR2 YDEGEE. The CDR3 is 17 residues long. Trimming pared 1 base from V and 4 bases from J, leaving 18 bases between. CDR3 in amino acids: CASSLYRRTTRYNEQFF. CDR3 nucleotides: TGTGCCAGCAGCTTGTATCGTAGGACAACCCGATACAATGAGCAGTTCTTC.

The V and J genes are TRBV4-2 and TRBJ2-3; D tentatively fits TRBD1 or TRBD2 (5 bases each). Per germline, CDR1 LGHNA and CDR2 YNFKEQ. V gave up 5 bases and J gave up 1 base, with 19 bases separating them. This CDR3 has 17 amino acids. The CDR3 loop is CASSSHDRDPRTDTQYF. The CDR3 coding sequence is TGTGCCAGCAGCTCACACGACCGGGACCCCCGCACAGATACGCAGTATTTT.

V usage is TRBV9 and J usage is TRBJ2-7; tentatively, D is TRBD1 or TRBD2 (5 bases each). The CDR3 sequence is 13 residues long. The V and J ends lost 2 bases and 2 bases respectively, with 8 bases between them. Germline V gene sequence: CDR1 SGDLS, CDR2 YYNGEE. CDR3 region: CASSVGPTYEQYF. CDR3 DNA: TGTGCCAGCAGCGTGGGACCTACCTACGAGCAGTACTTC.

The chain carries TRBV4-3 and TRBJ2-4, with 7 bases lining up with TRBD2. The germline gives CDR1 LGHNA, CDR2 YSLEER. J was trimmed by 8 bases and V by 1 base; bases with no gene match: 8. This CDR3 spans 15 amino acids. The CDR3 loop reads CASSQGRTSLYIQYF. Here the CDR3 DNA reads TGCGCCAGCAGCCAAGGCCGGACTAGTTTGTACATTCAGTACTTC.

The chain joins TRBV5-4 to TRBJ2-7, with 7 nucleotides matching TRBD1. V lost 3 bases to trimming and J lost 6 bases; unmatched junction nucleotides: 18. The germline V gene encodes CDR1 SGHNT and CDR2 YYREEE (reference sequence). The CDR3 extends over 17 amino acids. CDR3 amino acids: CASSSGPGQDPPREQYF. The DNA of the CDR3 is TGTGCCAGCAGCTCTGGACCCGGACAGGACCCCCCCCGCGAGCAGTACTTC.

The genes are TRBV2 and TRBJ1-2; D not resolved. From germline, CDR1 is SNHLY and CDR2 FYNNEI. This CDR3 is 16 amino acids long. Trimming removed 1 base at V and 5 bases at J, with 17 bases between. The CDR3 region is CASSEGVAKAGYGYTF. The CDR3 DNA sequence: TGTGCCAGCAGTGAAGGTGTCGCAAAAGCGGGGTATGGCTACACCTTC.

This chain uses TRBV6-1 with TRBJ2-3; TRBD2 matches 10 bases. CDR1 MNHNS and CDR2 SASEGT come from the germline V gene. With 4 bases clipped from V and 2 bases from J, the junction kept 6 bases outside the gene matches. The CDR3 covers 16 residues. In DNA, the CDR3 is TGTGCCAGCAGTGCAAGACTAGCGGGCCCCACAGATACGCAGTATTTT. Its translation: CASSARLAGPTDTQYF.

The chain links TRBV5-1 to TRBJ1-2; D remains ambiguous. The CDR3 is 13 amino acids. CDR1 is SGHRS, CDR2 YFSETQ, per germline. V dropped 3 bases and J dropped 4 bases, with 10 bases sitting between them. CDR3 in amino acids: CASSSDGRYGYTF. DNA of the CDR3: TGCGCCAGCAGCTCAGACGGCCGCTATGGCTACACCTTC.

V is TRBV7-9 and J is TRBJ1-5; 9 bases are a match to TRBD1. The CDR3 is made up of 16 amino acids. Per the germline V gene, CDR1 is SEHNR and CDR2 is FQNEAQ (reference sequence). The V and J ends lost 5 bases and 9 bases, in that order; junction bases with no gene match: 14. The CDR3 here is CASSTRRGQGFPPQHF. The CDR3 DNA follows: TGTGCCAGCAGCACCCGACGGGGACAGGGTTTTCCGCCCCAGCATTTT. Full variable domain (rest looked up from reference TRBV7-9 and TRBJ1-5): DTGVSQNPRHKITKRGQNVTFRCDPISEHNRLYWYRQTLGQGPEFLTYFQNEAQLEKSRLLSDRFSAERPKGSFSTLEIQRTEQGDSAMYLCASSTRRGQGFPPQHFGDGTRLSIL.

Here the CDR3 DNA reads TGTGCCAGCAGCTTTGGGACAGGAGGATATGGCTACACCTTC. Translation: CASSFGTGGYGYTF. V usage is TRBV5-7 and J usage is TRBJ1-2; 8 bases map to TRBD1. TRBV5-7 qualifies as an ORF whose function is uncertain. Trimming removed 2 bases from V and 5 bases from J; junction bases left unmatched: 5. This CDR3 spans 14 amino acids.

The chain recombines TRBV29-1 with TRBJ2-4; D may be TRBD1 or TRBD2 (5 bases each). Trimming removed 4 bases from V and 1 base from J, with 11 bases in between. The germline CDR1 and CDR2 sequences are SQVTM and ANQGSEA. This CDR3 has 14 amino acids. The chain's CDR3 is CSVGGGRAKNIQYF. Written as DNA, the CDR3 is TGCAGCGTTGGGGGCGGGCGGGCCAAAAACATTCAGTACTTC.